Here is one T cell receptor beta chain with its context. Its cognate antigen is unknown. Vbeta (60) and Jbeta (13) primers were used in the PCR. The method was immunoSEQ multiplex PCR; TCRdb's version includes in-frame clones alone and lacks a portion of them. The sample holds more than 95,000 clones, under 80% seen once. V shed 0 bases and J shed 4 bases, with 13 bases lying between them. The V gene's germline CDR1 is SGHNT and CDR2 YYREEE (reference sequence). The CDR3 sequence is 15 residues long. The data are from a study of cytomegalovirus exposure and HLA in healthy donors. Study conclusions and caveats: The dataset shows that most TCR sequences were rare, while some public TCRs occurred in many donors.

The chain uses TRBV5-4 and TRBJ1-1; D is undetermined. The source is a woman aged 40 to 50 in good health and CMV-seropositive. Sequencing used PBMCs. CDR3: CASSLGQRGSTEAFF. CDR3 sequence (DNA): TGTGCCAGCAGCTTGGGTCAGCGAGGGAGCACTGAAGCTTTCTTT.